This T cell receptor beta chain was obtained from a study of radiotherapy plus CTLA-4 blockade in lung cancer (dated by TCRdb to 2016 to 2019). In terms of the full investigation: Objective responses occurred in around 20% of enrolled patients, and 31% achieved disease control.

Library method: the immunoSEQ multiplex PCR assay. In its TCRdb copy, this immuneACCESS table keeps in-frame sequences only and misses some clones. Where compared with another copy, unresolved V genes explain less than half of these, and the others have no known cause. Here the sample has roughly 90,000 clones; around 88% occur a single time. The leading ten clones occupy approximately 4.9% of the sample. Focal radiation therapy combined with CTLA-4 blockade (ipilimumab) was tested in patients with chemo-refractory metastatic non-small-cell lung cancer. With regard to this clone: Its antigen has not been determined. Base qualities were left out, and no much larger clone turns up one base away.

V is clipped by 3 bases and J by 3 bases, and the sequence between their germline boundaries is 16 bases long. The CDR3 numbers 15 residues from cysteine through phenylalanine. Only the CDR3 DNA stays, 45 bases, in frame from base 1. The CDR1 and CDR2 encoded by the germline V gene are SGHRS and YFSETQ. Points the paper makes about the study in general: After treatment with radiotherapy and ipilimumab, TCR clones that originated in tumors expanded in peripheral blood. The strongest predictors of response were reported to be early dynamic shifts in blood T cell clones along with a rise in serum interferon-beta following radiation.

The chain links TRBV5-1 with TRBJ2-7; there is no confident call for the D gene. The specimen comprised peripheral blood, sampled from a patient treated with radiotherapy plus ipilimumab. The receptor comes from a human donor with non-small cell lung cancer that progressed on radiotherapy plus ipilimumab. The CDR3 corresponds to CASSSTYGRFYEQYF. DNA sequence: TGCGCCAGCAGCTCAACCTACGGGCGATTCTACGAGCAGTACTTC. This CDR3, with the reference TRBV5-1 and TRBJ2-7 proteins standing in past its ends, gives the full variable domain KAGVTQTPRYLIKTRGQQVTLSCSPISGHRSVSWYQQTPGQGLQFLFEYFSETQRNKGNFPGRFSGRQFSNSRSEMNVSTLELGDSALYLCASSSTYGRFYEQYFGPGTRLTVT.